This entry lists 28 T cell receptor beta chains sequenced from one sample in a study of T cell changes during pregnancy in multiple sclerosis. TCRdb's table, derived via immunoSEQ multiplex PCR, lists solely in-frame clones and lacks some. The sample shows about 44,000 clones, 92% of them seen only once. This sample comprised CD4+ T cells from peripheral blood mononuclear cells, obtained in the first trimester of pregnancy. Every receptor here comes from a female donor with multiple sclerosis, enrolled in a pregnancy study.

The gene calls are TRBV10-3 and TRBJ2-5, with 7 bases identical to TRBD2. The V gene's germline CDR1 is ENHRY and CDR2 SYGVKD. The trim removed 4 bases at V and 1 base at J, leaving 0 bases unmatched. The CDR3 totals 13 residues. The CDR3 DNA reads TGTGCCATCAGTGGGACTAGCCAAGAGACCCAGTACTTC. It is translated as CAISGTSQETQYF.

CDR3 nucleotides: TGTGCCTGGAGTGTCAGTAACTCTGGGGCCAACGTCCTGACTTTC. It is translated as CAWSVSNSGANVLTF. V and J are TRBV30 and TRBJ2-6; D is uncertain. Trimming shortened V by 0 bases and J by 0 bases, and 6 bases separated the two germline ends. Per germline, CDR1 GTSNPN and CDR2 SVGIG (reference sequence). This CDR3 region has 15 residues.

The CDR3 is CASSQGLTSGQFF. DNA for the CDR3: TGTGCCAGCAGCCAAGGCCTGACTAGCGGGCAGTTCTTC. This sequence joins TRBV4-2 and TRBJ2-1, with 9 bases aligning to TRBD2. V shed 1 base and J 12 bases; nucleotides not matched to a gene: 4. In germline, CDR1 is LGHNA, CDR2 YNFKEQ. This CDR3 contains 13 residues.

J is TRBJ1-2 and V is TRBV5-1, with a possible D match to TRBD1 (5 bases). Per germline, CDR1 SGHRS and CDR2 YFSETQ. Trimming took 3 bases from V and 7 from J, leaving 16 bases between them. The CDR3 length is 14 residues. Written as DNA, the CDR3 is TGCGCCAGCAGCTGGCCGGGACTCCTCGGTGGCTACACCTTC. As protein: CASSWPGLLGGYTF.

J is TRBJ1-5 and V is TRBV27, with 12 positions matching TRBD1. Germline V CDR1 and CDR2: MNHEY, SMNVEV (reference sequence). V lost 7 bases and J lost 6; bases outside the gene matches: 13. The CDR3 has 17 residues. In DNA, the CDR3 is TGTGCCAGCAAACCTCTAACCGGGACAGGGGGCAGTCAGCCCCAGCATTTT. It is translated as CASKPLTGTGGSQPQHF.

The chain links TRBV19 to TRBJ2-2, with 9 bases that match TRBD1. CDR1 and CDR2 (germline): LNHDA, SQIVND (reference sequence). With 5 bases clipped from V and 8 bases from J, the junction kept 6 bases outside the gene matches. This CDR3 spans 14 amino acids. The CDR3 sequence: CASSGQGINGELFF. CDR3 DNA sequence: TGTGCCAGTAGTGGACAGGGGATAAATGGGGAGCTGTTTTTT.

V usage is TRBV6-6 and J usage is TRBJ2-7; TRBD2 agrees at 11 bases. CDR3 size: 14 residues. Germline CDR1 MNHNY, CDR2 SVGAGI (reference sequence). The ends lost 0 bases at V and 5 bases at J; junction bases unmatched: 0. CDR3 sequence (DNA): TGTGCCAGCAGTTACTCGACTAGCGGGAACGAGCAGTACTTC. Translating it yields CASSYSTSGNEQYF.

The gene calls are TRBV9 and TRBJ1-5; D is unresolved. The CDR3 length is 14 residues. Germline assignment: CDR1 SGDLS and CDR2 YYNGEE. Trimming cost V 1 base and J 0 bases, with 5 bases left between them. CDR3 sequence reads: CASSVRDSNQPQHF. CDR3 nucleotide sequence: TGTGCCAGCAGCGTACGCGATAGCAATCAGCCCCAGCATTTT.

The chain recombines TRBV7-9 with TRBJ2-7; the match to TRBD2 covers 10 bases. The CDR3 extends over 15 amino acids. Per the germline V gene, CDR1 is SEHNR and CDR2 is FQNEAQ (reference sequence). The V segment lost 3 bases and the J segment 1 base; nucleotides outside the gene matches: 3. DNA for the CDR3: TGTGCCAGCAGCTTTGAAGCGGGAGGGTCCTACGAGCAGTACTTC. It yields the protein CASSFEAGGSYEQYF.

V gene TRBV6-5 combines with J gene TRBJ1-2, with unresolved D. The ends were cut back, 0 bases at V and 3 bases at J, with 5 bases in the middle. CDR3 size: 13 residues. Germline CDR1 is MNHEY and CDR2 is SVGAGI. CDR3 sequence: CASSYSVDYGYTF. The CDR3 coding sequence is TGTGCCAGCAGTTACTCGGTAGACTATGGCTACACCTTC.

This CDR3 is CASSQEGSRLETQYF. The CDR3 DNA sequence: TGTGCCAGCAGCCAAGAGGGCAGTCGATTGGAGACCCAGTACTTC. The gene calls are TRBV4-2 and TRBJ2-5; D is unresolved. The CDR3 runs to 15 residues. Looked up from germline, CDR1 is LGHNA and CDR2 is YNFKEQ. Trimming shortened V by 0 bases and J by 5 bases, and 13 bases separated the two germline ends.

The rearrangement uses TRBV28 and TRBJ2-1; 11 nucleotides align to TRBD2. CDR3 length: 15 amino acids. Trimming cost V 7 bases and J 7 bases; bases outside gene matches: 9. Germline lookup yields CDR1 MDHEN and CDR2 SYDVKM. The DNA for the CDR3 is TGTGCCAGCATTACCGGGACTAGCGGCCTAAATGAGCAGTTCTTC. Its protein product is CASITGTSGLNEQFF. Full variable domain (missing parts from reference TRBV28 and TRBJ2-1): DVKVTQSSRYLVKRTGEKVFLECVQDMDHENMFWYRQDPGLGLRLIYFSYDVKMKEKGDIPEGYSVSREKKERFSLILESASTNQTSMYLCASITGTSGLNEQFFGPGTRLTVL.

CDR3 nucleotide sequence: TGTGCCAGCGGAAGCGGGGACCAAGAGACCCAGTACTTC. The encoded protein is CASGSGDQETQYF. The chain is built from TRBV6-5 and TRBJ2-5; 7 bases align to TRBD2. The CDR3 consists of 13 residues. Germline V gives CDR1 MNHEY, CDR2 SVGAGI. The V gene end was trimmed by 8 bases and the J gene end by 0 bases; junction bases not matched to a gene: 3.

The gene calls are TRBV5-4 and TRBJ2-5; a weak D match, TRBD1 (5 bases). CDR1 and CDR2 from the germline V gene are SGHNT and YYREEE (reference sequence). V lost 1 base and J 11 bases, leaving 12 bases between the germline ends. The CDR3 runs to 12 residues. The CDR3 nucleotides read TGTGCCAGCAGCTTGCAGGGTCGTGGGCAGTACTTC. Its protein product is CASSLQGRGQYF.

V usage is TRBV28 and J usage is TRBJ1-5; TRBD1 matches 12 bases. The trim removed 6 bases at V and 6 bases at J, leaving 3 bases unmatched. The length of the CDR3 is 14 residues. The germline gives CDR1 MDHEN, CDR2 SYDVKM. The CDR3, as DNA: TGTGCCAGCAGGGGGACAGGGGGCGGTCAGCCCCAGCATTTT. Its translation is CASRGTGGGQPQHF. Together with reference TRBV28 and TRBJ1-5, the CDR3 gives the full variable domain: DVKVTQSSRYLVKRTGEKVFLECVQDMDHENMFWYRQDPGLGLRLIYFSYDVKMKEKGDIPEGYSVSREKKERFSLILESASTNQTSMYLCASRGTGGGQPQHFGDGTRLSIL.

This CDR3 reads CASSLERTSYEQYF. In DNA, the CDR3 is TGTGCCAGCAGCTTAGAACGGACTAGTTACGAGCAGTACTTC. The chain is built from TRBV11-2 and TRBJ2-7; TRBD2 matches 7 bases. J was trimmed by 4 bases and V by 0 bases; bases with no gene match: 3. Germline V lookup: CDR1 SGHAT, CDR2 FQNNGV. The CDR3 extends over 14 amino acids.

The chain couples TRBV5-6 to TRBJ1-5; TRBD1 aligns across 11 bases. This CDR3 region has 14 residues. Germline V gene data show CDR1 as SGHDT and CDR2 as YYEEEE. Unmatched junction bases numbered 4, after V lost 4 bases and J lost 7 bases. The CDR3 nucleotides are TGTGCCAGCAGCGTCGGGACAGGGGGACAGCCCCAGCATTTT. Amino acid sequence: CASSVGTGGQPQHF.

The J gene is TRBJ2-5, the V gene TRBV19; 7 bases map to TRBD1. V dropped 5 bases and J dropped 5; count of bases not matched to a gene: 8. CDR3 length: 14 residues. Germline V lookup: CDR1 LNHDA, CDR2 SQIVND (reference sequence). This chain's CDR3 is CASSGDRVGETQYF. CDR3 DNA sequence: TGTGCCAGTAGTGGTGACAGGGTCGGGGAGACCCAGTACTTC.

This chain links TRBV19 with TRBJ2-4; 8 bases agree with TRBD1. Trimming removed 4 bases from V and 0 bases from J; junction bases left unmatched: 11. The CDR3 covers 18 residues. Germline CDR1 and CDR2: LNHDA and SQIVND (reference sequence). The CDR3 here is CASSRTGTGVGAKNIQYF. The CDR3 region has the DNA TGTGCCAGTAGTAGGACAGGGACGGGGGTTGGAGCCAAAAACATTCAGTACTTC.

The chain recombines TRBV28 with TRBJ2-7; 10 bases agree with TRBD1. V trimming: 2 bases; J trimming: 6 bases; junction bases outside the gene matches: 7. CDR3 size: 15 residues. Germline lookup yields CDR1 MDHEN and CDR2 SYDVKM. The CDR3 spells CASSLIGQGVREQYF. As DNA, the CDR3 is TGTGCCAGCAGTTTAATTGGACAGGGGGTCCGCGAGCAGTACTTC.

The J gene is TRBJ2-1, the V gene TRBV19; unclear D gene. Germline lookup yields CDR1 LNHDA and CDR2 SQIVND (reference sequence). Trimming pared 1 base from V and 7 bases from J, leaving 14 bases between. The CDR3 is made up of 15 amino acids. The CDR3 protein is CASSIGVAAGNEQFF. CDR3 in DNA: TGTGCCAGTAGTATAGGGGTAGCTGCTGGGAATGAGCAGTTCTTC.

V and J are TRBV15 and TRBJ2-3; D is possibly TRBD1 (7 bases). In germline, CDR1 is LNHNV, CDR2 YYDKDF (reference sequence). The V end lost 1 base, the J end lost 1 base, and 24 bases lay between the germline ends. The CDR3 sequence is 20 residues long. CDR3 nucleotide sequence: TGTGCCACCAGCAGAGCCAGGGGGTCTGCGGGGTCGATGGGCACAGATACGCAGTATTTT. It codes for CATSRARGSAGSMGTDTQYF.

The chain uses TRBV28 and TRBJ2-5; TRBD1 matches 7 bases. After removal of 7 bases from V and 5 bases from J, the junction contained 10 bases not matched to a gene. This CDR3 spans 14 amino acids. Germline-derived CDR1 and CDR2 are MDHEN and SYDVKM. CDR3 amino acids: CASKGASFTETQYF. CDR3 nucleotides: TGTGCCAGCAAGGGGGCGTCCTTTACGGAGACCCAGTACTTC.

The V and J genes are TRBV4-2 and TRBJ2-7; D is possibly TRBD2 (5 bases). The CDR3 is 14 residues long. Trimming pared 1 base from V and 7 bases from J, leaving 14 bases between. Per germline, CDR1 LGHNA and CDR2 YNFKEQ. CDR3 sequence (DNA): TGTGCCAGCAGCCAAGGGGCGGATTCGGGGGAGCAGTACTTC. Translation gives CASSQGADSGEQYF.

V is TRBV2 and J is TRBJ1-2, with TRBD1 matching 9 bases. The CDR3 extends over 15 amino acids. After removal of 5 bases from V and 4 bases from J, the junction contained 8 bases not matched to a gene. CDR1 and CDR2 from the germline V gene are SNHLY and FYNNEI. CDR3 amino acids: CASSLTGGAGYGYTF. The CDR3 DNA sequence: TGTGCCAGCAGTCTAACAGGGGGCGCCGGCTATGGCTACACCTTC.

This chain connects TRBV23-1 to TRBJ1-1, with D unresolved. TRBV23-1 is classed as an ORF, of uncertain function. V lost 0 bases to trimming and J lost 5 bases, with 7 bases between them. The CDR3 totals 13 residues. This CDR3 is CASSQSIRTEAFF. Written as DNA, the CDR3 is TGCGCCAGCAGTCAATCGATACGGACTGAAGCTTTCTTT.

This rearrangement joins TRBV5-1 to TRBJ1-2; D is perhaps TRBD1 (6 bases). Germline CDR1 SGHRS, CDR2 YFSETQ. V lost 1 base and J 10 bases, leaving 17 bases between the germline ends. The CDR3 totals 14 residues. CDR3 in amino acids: CASSLTGQRGDYTF. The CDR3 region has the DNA TGCGCCAGCAGCTTGACAGGACAGAGAGGGGACTACACCTTC.

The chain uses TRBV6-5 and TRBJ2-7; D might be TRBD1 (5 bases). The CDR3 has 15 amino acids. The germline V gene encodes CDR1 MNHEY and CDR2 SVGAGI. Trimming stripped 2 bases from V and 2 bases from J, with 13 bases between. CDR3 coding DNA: TGTGCCAGCAGTTACGCGGCAGGGCGCACCTACGAGCAGTACTTC. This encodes CASSYAAGRTYEQYF.